A single sample gave rise to the 23 T cell receptor beta chains below, sequenced in a study of a mutant IDH1 vaccine in newly diagnosed glioma. The repertoire was sequenced with immunoSEQ multiplex PCR; TCRdb's copy has only in-frame clones and lacks some. Among approximately 62,000 clones listed, roughly 84% were seen once. Time point denoted: week 23, last vaccination. A single vaccine dose contained 300 ug of mutant IDH1 20-mer peptide, and topical imiquimod was used with it. No antigen has been identified for these receptors. The material was PBMCs, obtained from a glioma patient whose treatment included an IDH1 peptide vaccine. The receptors originated from a man between 25 and 39 years old with glioma.

The chain recombines TRBV5-8 with TRBJ1-6; D gene unclear. The V gene's germline CDR1 is SGHTS and CDR2 YDEGEE. CDR3 length equals 15 residues. The germline V and J ends were trimmed by 3 bases and 10 bases, with 17 bases remaining between them. CDR3 nucleotides: TGTGCCAGCAGCTCGGTTTCGGCGGCGGAATCACCCCTCCACTTT. Amino acids: CASSSVSAAESPLHF.

Only a few counts were recorded for this clone. CDR3 coding DNA: TGTGCCATCAGTACAGGCGACTCCTATAATTCACCCCTCCACTTT. This translates into CAISTGDSYNSPLHF. V and J are TRBV10-3 and TRBJ1-6; D might be TRBD1 (5 bases). The CDR3 loop spans 15 amino acids. The germline gives CDR1 ENHRY, CDR2 SYGVKD. Trimming left V 5 bases short and J 0 bases short, with 8 bases between.

V usage is TRBV19 and J usage is TRBJ1-6; D gene unclear. The CDR3 has 16 residues. Germline CDR1 is LNHDA and CDR2 is SQIVND (reference sequence). V lost 7 bases and J lost 8, with 21 bases in between. CDR3 region: CASKPCCLGGDSPLHF. The CDR3 DNA follows: TGTGCCAGTAAACCTTGTTGTCTCGGTGGGGATTCACCCCTCCACTTT.

The genes are TRBV13 and TRBJ2-5; D possibly uses TRBD1 or TRBD2 (6 bases each). The CDR3 is 14 amino acids. The germline CDR1 and CDR2 sequences are PRHDT and FYEKMQ (reference sequence). V lost 8 bases to trimming and J lost 7 bases, with 20 bases between them. CDR3 nucleotide sequence: TGTGCCAGCCGAAAGGGGGGTGCGAGTGGGACCCAGTACTTC. It translates to CASRKGGASGTQYF.

V is TRBV30 and J is TRBJ2-2; D is undetermined. The CDR3 contains 14 residues. Germline values: CDR1 GTSNPN, CDR2 SVGIG (reference sequence). V lost 5 bases, J lost 0 bases, and 10 bases lay in between. The CDR3 loop is CAWAGDSNTGELFF. The DNA for the CDR3 is TGTGCCTGGGCCGGCGACTCGAACACCGGGGAGCTGTTTTTT.

The V gene is TRBV4-1, the J gene TRBJ2-7; 7 bases match TRBD2. This CDR3 is built from 17 residues. Trimming removed 1 base from V and 0 bases from J; junction bases left unmatched: 9. Germline loops: CDR1 MGHRA, CDR2 YSYEKL. The chain's CDR3 is CASSQGRSSGSSYEQYF. The DNA for the CDR3 is TGCGCCAGCAGCCAAGGTAGATCTAGCGGCAGCTCCTACGAGCAGTACTTC.

This sequence joins TRBV9 and TRBJ2-3; D is perhaps TRBD2 (6 bases). Germline-derived CDR1 and CDR2 are SGDLS and YYNGEE. The ends were cut back, 1 base at V and 2 bases at J, with 11 bases in the middle. The CDR3 loop spans 15 amino acids. The CDR3 bases are TGTGCCAGCAGCGTAACGGGACTCATCACAGATACGCAGTATTTT. Amino acid sequence: CASSVTGLITDTQYF.

The chain carries TRBV4-1 and TRBJ1-4; 9 nucleotides agree with TRBD1. V dropped 2 bases and J dropped 7; count of bases not matched to a gene: 5. This CDR3 contains 15 residues. Germline-derived CDR1 and CDR2 are MGHRA and YSYEKL. The chain's CDR3 is CASSQPQGAREKLFF. The CDR3 DNA reads as TGCGCCAGCAGCCAACCACAGGGGGCGCGTGAAAAACTGTTTTTT.

V gene TRBV6-1 combines with J gene TRBJ2-7; 8 bases agree with TRBD1. Germline CDR1 MNHNS, CDR2 SASEGT. Trimming cost V 5 bases and J 3 bases; bases outside gene matches: 6. The CDR3 covers 14 residues. CDR3 nucleotides: TGTGCCAGCAGTACTTGGACAGGGTTCTACGAGCAGTACTTC. It is translated as CASSTWTGFYEQYF.

The chain employs TRBV5-1 and TRBJ1-2; tentatively, D is TRBD1 (5 bases). The CDR3 length is 14 residues. V lost 0 bases and J lost 8, with 14 bases in between. Looked up from germline, CDR1 is SGHRS and CDR2 is YFSETQ. This CDR3 is CASSLVSQGGGYTF. Written as DNA, the CDR3 is TGCGCCAGCAGCTTGGTTTCCCAGGGAGGCGGCTACACCTTC.

This clone was found a few times. The chain links TRBV19 to TRBJ1-1; D is uncertain. CDR1 is LNHDA and CDR2 is SQIVND in the germline V gene (reference sequence). Trimming removed 3 bases at V and 12 bases at J, with 11 bases between. The CDR3 has 11 amino acids. This chain's CDR3 is CASSISVETFF. CDR3 coding DNA: TGTGCCAGTAGTATCTCAGTTGAGACTTTCTTT.

This sequence joins TRBV7-6 and TRBJ2-7, with 12 nucleotides matching TRBD1. Germline CDR1 reads SGHVS; CDR2 reads FNYEAQ. V lost 4 bases to trimming and J lost 5 bases; unmatched junction nucleotides: 9. The CDR3 length is 16 residues. Written as DNA, the CDR3 is TGTGCCAGCAGCTCCATTCCGGGACAGGGGGCTGACGAGCAGTACTTC. Residues: CASSSIPGQGADEQYF. Variable domain in full (rest from reference TRBV7-6 and TRBJ2-7): GAGVSQSPRYKVTKRGQDVALRCDPISGHVSLYWYRQALGQGPEFLTYFNYEAQQDKSGLPNDRFSAERPEGSISTLTIQRTEQRDSAMYRCASSSIPGQGADEQYFGPGTRLTVT.

The DNA of the CDR3 is TGTGCCAGCAGTAAGGGGCGGCTAGCGGGGTTTGTAACCGATACGCAGTATTTT. It translates to CASSKGRLAGFVTDTQYF. The V call is TRBV11-2, the J call TRBJ2-3; 9 nucleotides align to TRBD2. This CDR3 region has 18 residues. The germline gives CDR1 SGHAT, CDR2 FQNNGV. With V trimmed by 6 bases and J by 6 bases, 19 bases remained unmatched.

The chain is built from TRBV28 and TRBJ1-1; D remains ambiguous. The V and J ends lost 10 bases and 4 bases respectively, with 19 bases between them. CDR1 and CDR2 (germline): MDHEN, SYDVKM. The CDR3 extends over 14 amino acids. Here the CDR3 reads CATSSGRPSTEAFF. CDR3 coding DNA: TGTGCCACCTCAAGTGGCAGACCGTCCACTGAAGCTTTCTTT.

V is TRBV19 and J is TRBJ2-7; D tentatively fits TRBD1 or TRBD2 (5 bases each). The V gene lost 7 bases and the J gene lost 5 bases, with 15 bases spanning the gap. From germline, CDR1 is LNHDA and CDR2 SQIVND (reference sequence). This CDR3 is 13 amino acids long. For the CDR3, the DNA is TGTGCCAGTAAGGGACGCGGTCGCCACGAGCAGTACTTC. This gives the protein CASKGRGRHEQYF.

V and J are TRBV4-1 and TRBJ1-4; 9 positions match TRBD1. The J segment lost 5 bases and the V segment lost 4 bases, leaving 5 bases of the junction unmatched. Germline V gives CDR1 MGHRA, CDR2 YSYEKL. The CDR3 has 15 amino acids. The CDR3: CASSLHGTGNEKLFF. The CDR3 DNA reads TGCGCCAGCAGCCTACACGGGACAGGGAATGAAAAACTGTTTTTT.

The chain uses TRBV14 and TRBJ1-2; D is unresolved. Looked up from germline, CDR1 is SGHDN and CDR2 is FVKESK. The CDR3 is 14 residues long. The V end lost 1 base, the J end lost 8 bases, and 14 bases lay between the germline ends. In DNA, the CDR3 is TGTGCCAGCAGCCAAGGAATGCGGGGATCCGGCTACACCTTC. Translating gives CASSQGMRGSGYTF.

The chain couples TRBV19 to TRBJ2-4; TRBD1 matches 8 bases. Trimming removed 1 base from V and 6 bases from J; junction bases left unmatched: 8. The CDR3 sequence is 16 residues long. Germline V gene data show CDR1 as LNHDA and CDR2 as SQIVND (reference sequence). This chain's CDR3 is CASSIAEGQATNIQYF. CDR3 in DNA: TGTGCCAGTAGTATAGCAGAGGGACAGGCAACAAACATTCAGTACTTC.

The chain couples TRBV2 to TRBJ2-1; D is unclear. Germline V gene sequence: CDR1 SNHLY, CDR2 FYNNEI. The CDR3 has 15 amino acids. Trimming pared 0 bases from V and 5 bases from J, leaving 11 bases between. Here the CDR3 reads CASSEALGRNNEQFF. In DNA form, the CDR3 reads TGTGCCAGCAGTGAAGCGCTGGGAAGAAACAATGAGCAGTTCTTC. The whole variable domain, filled in from reference TRBV2 and TRBJ2-1, reads EPEVTQTPSHQVTQMGQEVILRCVPISNHLYFYWYRQILGQKVEFLVSFYNNEISEKSEIFDDQFSVERPDGSNFTLKIRSTKLEDSAMYFCASSEALGRNNEQFFGPGTRLTVL.

The rearrangement links TRBV2 to TRBJ1-3, with TRBD1 as a possible D gene (5 bases). The V gene's germline CDR1 is SNHLY and CDR2 FYNNEI. Trimming took off 8 bases at V and 0 bases at J, with 11 bases between the two ends. CDR3 length: 14 residues. CDR3 amino acids: CASSRVLSGNTIYF. The DNA of the CDR3 is TGTGCCAGCTCCAGGGTTCTCTCTGGAAACACCATATATTTT. Combining the CDR3 with reference TRBV2 and TRBJ1-3 gives the whole variable domain EPEVTQTPSHQVTQMGQEVILRCVPISNHLYFYWYRQILGQKVEFLVSFYNNEISEKSEIFDDQFSVERPDGSNFTLKIRSTKLEDSAMYFCASSRVLSGNTIYFGEGSWLTVV.

J is TRBJ2-1 and V is TRBV7-6; D is possibly TRBD1 (7 bases). The CDR3 contains 16 residues. Between the trimmed V and J ends, which lost 1 base and 3 bases, there was a span of 13 bases. Per the germline V gene, CDR1 is SGHVS and CDR2 is FNYEAQ. The DNA of the CDR3 is TGTGCCAGCAGCTTAGTGGGAGGACAGGACTACAATGAGCAGTTCTTC. It specifies CASSLVGGQDYNEQFF.

This clone was counted between two and nine times. The gene calls are TRBV4-1 and TRBJ1-4; TRBD1 might be the D (6 bases). The CDR3 spans 14 residues. Per germline, CDR1 MGHRA and CDR2 YSYEKL. V shed 2 bases and J shed 8 bases, with 12 bases lying between them. The CDR3 DNA reads as TGCGCCAGCAGCCAATTAGGGACACTAGAAAAACTGTTTTTT. Its translation: CASSQLGTLEKLFF.

The V and J genes are TRBV19 and TRBJ2-3; D is possibly TRBD1 (5 bases). The CDR3 totals 18 residues. Trimming removed 0 bases at V and 0 bases at J, with 16 bases between. Germline V lookup: CDR1 LNHDA, CDR2 SQIVND (reference sequence). The CDR3 loop is CASSIDFLTDASTDTQYF. CDR3 DNA: TGTGCCAGTAGTATAGATTTTTTGACAGATGCTAGCACAGATACGCAGTATTTT.